The T cell receptor beta chain described here comes from a study of blood T cell repertoires in COVID-19. About the study: Researchers got acute and convalescent COVID-19 samples from the United States, Italy and Spain.

The length of the CDR3 is 13 residues. The germline gives CDR1 LGHDT, CDR2 YNNKEL (reference sequence). The V and J ends lost 4 bases and 1 base respectively, with 8 bases between them. Profiled with immunoSEQ multiplex PCR; TCRdb holds only in-frame clones, not every one. Of roughly 400,000 clones listed, around 87% are singletons. The chain links TRBV3-1 (or the pseudogene TRBV3-2) to TRBJ2-7; no firm D call. The sequence was collected from a woman aged 55 to 70 with COVID-19, enrolled during active disease. Sequencing used peripheral blood. The CDR3 spells CASSRSMSYEQYF. CDR3 in DNA: TGTGCCAGCAGCCGTAGTATGTCCTACGAGCAGTACTTC.